The clone carrying this T cell receptor (beta chain) was counted only a few times. This sample was taken from a study of CD8 T cells in ankylosing spondylitis. The TCR beta libraries were generated through quantitative 5'-RACE incorporating molecular barcodes. Each CDR3 protein is one row after TCRdb ran MiXCR on the 5' RACE reads. The data contain 250,000 to 300,000 distinct CDR3 sequences, around 18% of them singletons. With 0 bases removed from V and 2 bases from J, the gap between germline ends came to 9 bases. The CDR3 is made up of 15 amino acids. Germline V gene data show CDR1 as SGHRS and CDR2 as YFSETQ.

The sequence derives from a male donor with ankylosing spondylitis or in good health (not recorded which). The genes are TRBV5-1 and TRBJ1-5, with unresolved D. Sequenced material: blood, either unsorted or a sorted T cell fraction (not recorded which). In nucleotides, the CDR3 is TGCGCCAGCAGCTTGGATGGGGATCGCAATCAGCCCCAGCATTTT. Translated, it gives CASSLDGDRNQPQHF.